A selection of T cell receptor beta chains follows, all from one sample in a study of long-term antiretroviral therapy in people with HIV. Sequencing was performed with immunoSEQ multiplex PCR; in TCRdb, only in-frame clones are kept and a portion is missing. This sample has under 20,000 clones, with approximately 81% found just once. The source was unsorted PBMCs, collected 0.3 years after starting antiretroviral therapy. These receptors were collected from a woman in her forties or fifties with HIV. Each CDR3 is given without its conserved first and last residue. The order of the fields is CDR3 length, V gene, CDR3 protein.

CDR3 length: 12
V gene: TRBV7-9
CDR3 protein: ASSPEGLQETQY

CDR3 length: 15
V gene: TRBV2
CDR3 protein: ASTPGLAGVRSGELF

CDR3 length: 12
V gene: TRBV6-5
CDR3 protein: ASSYSRSNYGYT

CDR3 length: 11
V gene: TRBV7-9
CDR3 protein: ASSTGGPSPLH

CDR3 length: 15
V gene: TRBV7-2
CDR3 protein: ASSLAVGQGSNQPQH

CDR3 length: 11
V gene: TRBV6-5
CDR3 protein: ASRKTGTYGYT

CDR3 length: 13
V gene: TRBV5-1
CDR3 protein: ASSLAFGAPNIQY

CDR3 length: 15
V gene: TRBV19
CDR3 protein: ASSIAGTGTSRETQY

CDR3 length: 12
V gene: TRBV2
CDR3 protein: ASTGTSSVETQY

CDR3 length: 12
V gene: TRBV5-1
CDR3 protein: ASKGQGNTGELF

CDR3 length: 16
V gene: TRBV7-2
CDR3 protein: ASSLAVVGGGGGYGYT

CDR3 length: 13
V gene: TRBV2
CDR3 protein: ASTWQDPSTDTQY

CDR3 length: 12
V gene: TRBV28
CDR3 protein: ASTLSSGANVLT

CDR3 length: 13
V gene: TRBV5-1
CDR3 protein: ASSIQGTSGDTQY

CDR3 length: 15
V gene: TRBV7-9
CDR3 protein: ASSFGTSGAYTGELF

CDR3 length: 12
V gene: TRBV7-9
CDR3 protein: ASSFDGNGNTIY

CDR3 length: 13
V gene: TRBV19
CDR3 protein: ASSMNSGGQETQY

CDR3 length: 12
V gene: TRBV29-1
CDR3 protein: SVEEAGGPFDAF

CDR3 length: 9
V gene: TRBV20-1
CDR3 protein: SARTIYGYT

CDR3 length: 12
V gene: TRBV30
CDR3 protein: ACGRFSGANVLT

CDR3 length: 11
V gene: TRBV19
CDR3 protein: ASSVTGVDEQY

CDR3 length: 14
V gene: TRBV5-1
CDR3 protein: ASSRDRQSSYNEQF

CDR3 length: 15
V gene: TRBV19
CDR3 protein: ASTMGSGTGGMDTQY

CDR3 length: 13
V gene: TRBV6-4
CDR3 protein: ASSAGTGNTGELF

CDR3 length: 12
V gene: TRBV4-1
CDR3 protein: ASSPSRLQETQY

CDR3 length: 11
V gene: TRBV30
CDR3 protein: AWSRGQGQPQH

CDR3 length: 12
V gene: TRBV2
CDR3 protein: ASMRGRGNEKLF

CDR3 length: 12
V gene: TRBV5-1
CDR3 protein: ASSLGGDNQPQH

CDR3 length: 10
V gene: TRBV6-5
CDR3 protein: ASRDRSYEQY

CDR3 length: 13
V gene: TRBV25-1
CDR3 protein: ASSEDRGRHTEAF

CDR3 length: 10
V gene: TRBV27
CDR3 protein: ASGGQGVVAF

CDR3 length: 12
V gene: TRBV19
CDR3 protein: ASSLDSANTEAF

CDR3 length: 12
V gene: TRBV30
CDR3 protein: AWSGTLNTGELF

CDR3 length: 13
V gene: TRBV11-3
CDR3 protein: ASSEQTGGRNEQF

CDR3 length: 12
V gene: TRBV6-5
CDR3 protein: ASSYSWGNTEAF

CDR3 length: 13
V gene: TRBV7-9
CDR3 protein: ASSLIGRTNYGYT

CDR3 length: 13
V gene: TRBV7-3
CDR3 protein: ASSLIGQGTDTQY

CDR3 length: 13
V gene: TRBV19
CDR3 protein: ASSMGRASGNTIY

CDR3 length: 13
V gene: TRBV27
CDR3 protein: ASSPRDRATYGYT

CDR3 length: 12
V gene: TRBV6-5
CDR3 protein: ASSFYNGGDTQY

CDR3 length: 13
V gene: TRBV9
CDR3 protein: ASSVRTGGVAGYT

CDR3 length: 14
V gene: TRBV27
CDR3 protein: ASSLTGGISNQPQH

CDR3 length: 13
V gene: TRBV6-1
CDR3 protein: ASSVRGPPGNTIY

CDR3 length: 14
V gene: TRBV5-6
CDR3 protein: ASSWGGGGYNSPLH

CDR3 length: 10
V gene: TRBV10-2
CDR3 protein: ASTQGANEAF

CDR3 length: 10
V gene: TRBV5-1
CDR3 protein: ASSPGVTEAF

CDR3 length: 12
V gene: TRBV5-6
CDR3 protein: ASSPGQGNYGYT

CDR3 length: 14
V gene: TRBV11-2
CDR3 protein: ASRFLPGTENSPLH

CDR3 length: 12
V gene: TRBV5-1
CDR3 protein: ASRFALGGEKLF

CDR3 length: 13
V gene: TRBV27
CDR3 protein: ASRSRLGKGYGYT

CDR3 length: 12
V gene: TRBV30
CDR3 protein: AWSRGQDNSPLH

CDR3 length: 13
V gene: TRBV6-5
CDR3 protein: ASSYTRASGTEAF

CDR3 length: 14
V gene: TRBV7-2
CDR3 protein: ASSLRVSGSGYGYT

CDR3 length: 16
V gene: TRBV19
CDR3 protein: ASSVIPGLVLYNSPLH

CDR3 length: 12
V gene: TRBV10-1
CDR3 protein: ASNPGQNYNEQF

CDR3 length: 14
V gene: TRBV15
CDR3 protein: ATSRAGVDRAGGYT

CDR3 length: 13
V gene: TRBV25-1
CDR3 protein: ASSDDAAGNYGYT